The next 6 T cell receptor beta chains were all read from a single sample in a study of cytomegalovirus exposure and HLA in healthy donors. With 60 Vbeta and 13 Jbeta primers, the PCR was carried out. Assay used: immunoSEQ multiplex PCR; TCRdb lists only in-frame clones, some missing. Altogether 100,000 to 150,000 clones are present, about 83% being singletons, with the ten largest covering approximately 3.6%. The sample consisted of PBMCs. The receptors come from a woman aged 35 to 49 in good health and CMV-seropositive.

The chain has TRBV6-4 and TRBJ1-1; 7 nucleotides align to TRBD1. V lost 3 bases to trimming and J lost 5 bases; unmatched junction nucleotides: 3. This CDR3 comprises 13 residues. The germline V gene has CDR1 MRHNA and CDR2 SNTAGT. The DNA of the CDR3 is TGTGCCAGCAGTGAGGGCAGGGGGACTGAAGCTTTCTTT. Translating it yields CASSEGRGTEAFF.

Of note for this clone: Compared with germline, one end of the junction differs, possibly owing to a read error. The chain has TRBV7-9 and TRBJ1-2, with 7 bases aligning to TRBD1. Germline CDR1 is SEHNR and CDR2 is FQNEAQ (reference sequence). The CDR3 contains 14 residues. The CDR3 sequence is CSSSPSQGNYGYTF. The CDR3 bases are TGTTCCAGCAGCCCATCACAGGGGAACTATGGCTACACCTTC.

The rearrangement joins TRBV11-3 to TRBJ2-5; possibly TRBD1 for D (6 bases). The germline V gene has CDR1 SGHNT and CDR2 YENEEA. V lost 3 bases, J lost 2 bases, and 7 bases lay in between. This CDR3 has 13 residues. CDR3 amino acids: CASSFGQQETQYF. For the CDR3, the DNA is TGTGCCAGCAGCTTCGGACAGCAAGAGACCCAGTACTTC.

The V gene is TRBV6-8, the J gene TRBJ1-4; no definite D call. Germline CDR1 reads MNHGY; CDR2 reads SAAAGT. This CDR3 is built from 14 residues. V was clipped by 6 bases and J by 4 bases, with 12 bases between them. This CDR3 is CASSDRVFNEKLFF. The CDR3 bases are TGTGCCAGCAGCGACCGGGTCTTTAATGAAAAACTGTTTTTT.

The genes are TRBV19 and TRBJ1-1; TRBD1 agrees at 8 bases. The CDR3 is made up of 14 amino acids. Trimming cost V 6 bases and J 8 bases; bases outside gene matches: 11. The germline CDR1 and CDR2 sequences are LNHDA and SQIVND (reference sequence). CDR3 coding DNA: TGTGCCAGTAGCGAAACAGGGGGTAGTCTCGAAGCTTTCTTT. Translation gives CASSETGGSLEAFF.

Here the CDR3 DNA reads TGTGCCAGCAGCAGACCGGGTGGTGTAGCTTTCTTT. Its translation is CASSRPGGVAFF. The J gene is TRBJ1-1, the V gene TRBV27; D ambiguous. The V gene lost 6 bases and the J gene lost 10 bases, with 15 bases spanning the gap. CDR3 length: 12 amino acids. Germline CDR1 is MNHEY and CDR2 is SMNVEV (reference sequence).